This T cell receptor (beta chain) emerged from a study of blood T cell repertoires in COVID-19. The method was immunoSEQ multiplex PCR; TCRdb's version includes in-frame clones alone and lacks a portion of them. The sample includes fewer than 400,000 clones, 70% to 90% of them seen just once. The sequencing sample was made of PBMCs or T cells enriched from blood (not recorded which). The TCR sequence derives from a man aged 25-45 years who had recovered from COVID-19.

CDR3 DNA: TGTGCCAGCAGCTTAGAAACAGGCCGCTCTGGGGCCAACGTCCTGACTTTC. It codes for CASSLETGRSGANVLTF. The gene calls are TRBV7-2 and TRBJ2-6; perhaps TRBD1 as D (5 bases). The CDR3 totals 17 residues. Germline V lookup: CDR1 SGHTA, CDR2 FQGNSA. The V and J ends lost 1 base and 0 bases respectively, with 10 bases between them.